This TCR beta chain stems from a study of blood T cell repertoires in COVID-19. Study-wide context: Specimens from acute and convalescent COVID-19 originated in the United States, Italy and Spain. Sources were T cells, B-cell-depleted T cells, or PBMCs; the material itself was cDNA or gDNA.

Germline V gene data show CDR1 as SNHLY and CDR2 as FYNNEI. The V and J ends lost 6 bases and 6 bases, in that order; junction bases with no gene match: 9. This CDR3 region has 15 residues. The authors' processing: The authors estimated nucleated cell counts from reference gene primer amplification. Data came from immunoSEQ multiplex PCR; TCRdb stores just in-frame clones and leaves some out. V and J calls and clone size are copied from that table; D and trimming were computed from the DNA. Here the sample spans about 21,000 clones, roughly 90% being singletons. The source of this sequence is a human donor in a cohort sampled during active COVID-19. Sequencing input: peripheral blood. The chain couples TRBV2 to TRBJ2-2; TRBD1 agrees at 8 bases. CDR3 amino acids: CASRPDRALAGELFF. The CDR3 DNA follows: TGTGCCAGCAGGCCGGACAGGGCCCTTGCCGGGGAGCTGTTTTTT. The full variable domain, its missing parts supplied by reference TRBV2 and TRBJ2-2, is EPEVTQTPSHQVTQMGQEVILRCVPISNHLYFYWYRQILGQKVEFLVSFYNNEISEKSEIFDDQFSVERPDGSNFTLKIRSTKLEDSAMYFCASRPDRALAGELFFGEGSRLTVL.